The clone carrying this TCR beta chain was seen a handful of times. Its antigen is currently unknown. The CDR3 runs to 15 residues. With 1 base removed from V and 5 bases from J, the gap between germline ends came to 12 bases. CDR1 and CDR2 from the germline V gene are LGHDT and YNNKEL (reference sequence). TCRdb independently ran MiXCR on the reads; one entry per CDR3 protein. The sample lists hundreds of thousands of distinct CDR3 sequences, around 10% occurring once. The data stem from a study of T cell repertoires in cytomegalovirus infection. Study conclusions and caveats: HLA-C-restricted, CMV-specific TCR beta clonotypes were dominant ex vivo. Adding up the frequency of public TCR beta families identified people who carried CMV plus the relevant HLA.

The origin of this receptor is a human donor in good health (CMV status not recorded). Some clones in this sample may be carry-over from other donors' samples. Source material: PBMCs. This sequence joins TRBV3-1 and TRBJ2-1; D tentatively fits TRBD1 or TRBD2 (5 bases each). The CDR3 region has the DNA TGTGCCAGCAGCCAAGTTGGGGGATCCAACAATGAGCAGTTCTTC. Its protein is CASSQVGGSNNEQFF.